This TCR beta chain derives from a study of cytomegalovirus exposure and HLA in healthy donors. Sampled while nominally healthy, donors likely had unrecorded immune exposures. General study results and limits: An analysis that came later showed most CMV-associated TCR beta chains appearing HLA-restricted. In vitro assays verified that a few CMV-associated chains recognized CMV antigens specifically.

The V gene end was trimmed by 4 bases and the J gene end by 3 bases; junction bases not matched to a gene: 8. Germline V gene sequence: CDR1 MDHEN, CDR2 SYDVKM. The CDR3 has 16 amino acids. For this clone: Its antigen remains unidentified.

PCR involved 60 Vbeta and 13 Jbeta primers. Profiled with immunoSEQ multiplex PCR; TCRdb holds only in-frame clones, not every one. Seen here are approximately 150,000 clones, around 79% observed once, and the top ten hold roughly 3.6%. The clonotype comes from a human donor in good health. The specimen sequenced was PBMCs. The chain links TRBV28 to TRBJ1-4; 7 bases align to TRBD1. Written as DNA, the CDR3 is TGTGCCAGCAGTTCGAATCTCGGGACAGCTAATGAAAAACTGTTTTTT. Protein sequence: CASSSNLGTANEKLFF.